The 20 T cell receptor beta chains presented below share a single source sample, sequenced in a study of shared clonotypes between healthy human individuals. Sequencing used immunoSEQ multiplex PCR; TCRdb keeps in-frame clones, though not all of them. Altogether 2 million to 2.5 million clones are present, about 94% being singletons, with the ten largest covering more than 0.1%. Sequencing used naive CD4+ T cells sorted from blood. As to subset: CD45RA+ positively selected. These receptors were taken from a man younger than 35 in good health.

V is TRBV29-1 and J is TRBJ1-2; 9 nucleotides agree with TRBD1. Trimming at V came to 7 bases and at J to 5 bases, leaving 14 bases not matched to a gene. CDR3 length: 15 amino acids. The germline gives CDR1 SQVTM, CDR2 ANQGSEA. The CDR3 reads CSARDRDPRRYGYTF. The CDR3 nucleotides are TGCAGCGCCCGGGACAGGGACCCGCGGAGGTATGGCTACACCTTC. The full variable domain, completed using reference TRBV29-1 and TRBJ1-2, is SAVISQKPSRDICQRGTSLTIQCQVDSQVTMMFWYRQQPGQSLTLIATANQGSEATYESGFVIDKFPISRPNLTFSTLTVSNMSPEDSSIYLCSARDRDPRRYGYTFGSGTRLTVV.

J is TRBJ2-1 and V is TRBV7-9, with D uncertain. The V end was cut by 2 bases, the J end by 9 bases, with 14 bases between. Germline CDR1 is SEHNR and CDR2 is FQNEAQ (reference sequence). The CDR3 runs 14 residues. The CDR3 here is CASSLSLPDGEQFF. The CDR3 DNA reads TGTGCCAGCAGCTTATCCCTTCCAGACGGTGAGCAGTTCTTC.

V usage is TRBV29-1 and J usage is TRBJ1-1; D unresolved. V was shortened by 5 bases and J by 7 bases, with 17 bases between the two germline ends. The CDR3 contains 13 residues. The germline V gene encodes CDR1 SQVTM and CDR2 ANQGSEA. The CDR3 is CSVRLRLAGEAFF. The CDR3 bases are TGCAGCGTTAGACTCCGGTTAGCCGGTGAAGCTTTCTTT. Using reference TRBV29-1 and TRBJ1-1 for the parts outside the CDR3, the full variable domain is SAVISQKPSRDICQRGTSLTIQCQVDSQVTMMFWYRQQPGQSLTLIATANQGSEATYESGFVIDKFPISRPNLTFSTLTVSNMSPEDSSIYLCSVRLRLAGEAFFGQGTRLTVV.

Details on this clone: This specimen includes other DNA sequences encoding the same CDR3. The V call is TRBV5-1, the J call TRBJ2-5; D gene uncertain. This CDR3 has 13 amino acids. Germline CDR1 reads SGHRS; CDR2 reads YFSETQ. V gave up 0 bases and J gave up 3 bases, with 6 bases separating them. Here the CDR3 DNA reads TGCGCCAGCAGCTTGGGGCCGAAAGAGACCCAGTACTTC. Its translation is CASSLGPKETQYF.

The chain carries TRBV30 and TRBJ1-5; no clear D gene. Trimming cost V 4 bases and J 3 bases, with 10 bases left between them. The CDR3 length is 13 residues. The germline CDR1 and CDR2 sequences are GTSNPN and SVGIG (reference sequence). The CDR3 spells CAWTPQPNQPQHF. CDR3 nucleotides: TGTGCCTGGACCCCGCAGCCCAATCAGCCCCAGCATTTT.

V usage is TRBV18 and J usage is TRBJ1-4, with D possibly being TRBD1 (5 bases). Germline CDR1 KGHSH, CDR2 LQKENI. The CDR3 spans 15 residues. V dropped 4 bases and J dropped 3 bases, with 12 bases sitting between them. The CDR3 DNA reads TGTGCCAGCTCACTTTCAGACAGTTCTAATGAAAAACTGTTTTTT. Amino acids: CASSLSDSSNEKLFF.

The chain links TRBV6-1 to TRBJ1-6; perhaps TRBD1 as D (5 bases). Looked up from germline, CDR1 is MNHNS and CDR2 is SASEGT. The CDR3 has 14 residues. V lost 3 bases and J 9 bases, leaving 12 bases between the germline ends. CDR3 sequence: CASSDGAGSSPLHF. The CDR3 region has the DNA TGTGCCAGCAGTGACGGGGCAGGCAGTTCACCCCTCCACTTT.

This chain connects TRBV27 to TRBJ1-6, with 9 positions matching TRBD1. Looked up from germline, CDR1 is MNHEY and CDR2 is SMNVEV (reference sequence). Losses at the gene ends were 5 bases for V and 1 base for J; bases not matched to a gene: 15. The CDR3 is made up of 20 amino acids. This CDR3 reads CASSGQGTGFLKSYNSPLHF. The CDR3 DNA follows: TGTGCCAGCAGTGGCCAGGGGACAGGGTTTCTGAAGTCCTATAATTCACCCCTCCACTTT.

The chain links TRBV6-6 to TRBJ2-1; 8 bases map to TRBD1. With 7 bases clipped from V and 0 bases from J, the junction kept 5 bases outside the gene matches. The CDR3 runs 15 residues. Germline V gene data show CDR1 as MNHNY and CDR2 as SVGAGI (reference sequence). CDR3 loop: CASTRGQGSYNEQFF. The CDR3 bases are TGTGCCAGCACCCGAGGACAGGGCTCCTACAATGAGCAGTTCTTC.

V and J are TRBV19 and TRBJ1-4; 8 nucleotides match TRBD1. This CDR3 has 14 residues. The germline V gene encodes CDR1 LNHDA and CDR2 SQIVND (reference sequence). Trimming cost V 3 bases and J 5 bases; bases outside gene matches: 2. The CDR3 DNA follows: TGTGCCAGTAGTATCTGGGACAGGAATGAAAAACTGTTTTTT. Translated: CASSIWDRNEKLFF.

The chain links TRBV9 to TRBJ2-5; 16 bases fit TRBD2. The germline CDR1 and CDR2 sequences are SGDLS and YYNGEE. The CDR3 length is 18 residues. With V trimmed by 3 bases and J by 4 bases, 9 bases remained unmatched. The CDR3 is CASSAPPGLAGGRETQYF. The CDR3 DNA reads TGTGCCAGCAGCGCCCCACCGGGACTAGCGGGGGGGCGAGAGACCCAGTACTTC.

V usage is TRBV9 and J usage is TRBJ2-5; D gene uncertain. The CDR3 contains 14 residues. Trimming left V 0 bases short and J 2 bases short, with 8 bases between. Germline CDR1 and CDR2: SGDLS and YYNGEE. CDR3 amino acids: CASSVGWQQETQYF. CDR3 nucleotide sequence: TGTGCCAGCAGCGTAGGATGGCAGCAAGAGACCCAGTACTTC. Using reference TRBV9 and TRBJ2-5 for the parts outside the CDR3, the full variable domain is DSGVTQTPKHLITATGQRVTLRCSPRSGDLSVYWYQQSLDQGLQFLIQYYNGEERAKGNILERFSAQQFPDLHSELNLSSLELGDSALYFCASSVGWQQETQYFGPGTRLLVL.

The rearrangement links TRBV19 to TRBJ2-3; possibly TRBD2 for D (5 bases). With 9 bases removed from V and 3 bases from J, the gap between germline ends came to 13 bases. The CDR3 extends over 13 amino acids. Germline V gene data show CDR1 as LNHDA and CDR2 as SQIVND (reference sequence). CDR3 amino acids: CASRPRGTDTQYF. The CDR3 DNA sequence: TGTGCCAGCCGGCCCCGGGGTACAGATACGCAGTATTTT.

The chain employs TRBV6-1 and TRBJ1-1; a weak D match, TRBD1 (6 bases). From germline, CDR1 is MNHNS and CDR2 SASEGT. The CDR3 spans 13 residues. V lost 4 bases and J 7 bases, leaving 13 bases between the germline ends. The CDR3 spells CASSVDRYDEAFF. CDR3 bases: TGTGCCAGCAGTGTCGACAGGTACGATGAAGCTTTCTTT.

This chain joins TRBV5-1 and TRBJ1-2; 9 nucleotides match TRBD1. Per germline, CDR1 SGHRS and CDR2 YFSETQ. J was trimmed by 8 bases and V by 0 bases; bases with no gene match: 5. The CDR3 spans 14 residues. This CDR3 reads CASSLDWDRAGYTF. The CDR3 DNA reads TGCGCCAGCAGCTTGGATTGGGACAGGGCGGGCTACACCTTC.

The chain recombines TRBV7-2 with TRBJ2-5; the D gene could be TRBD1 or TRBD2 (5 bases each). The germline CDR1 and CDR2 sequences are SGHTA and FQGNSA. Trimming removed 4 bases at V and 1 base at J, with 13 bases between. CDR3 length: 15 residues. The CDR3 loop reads CASSSLRGLQETQYF. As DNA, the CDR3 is TGTGCCAGCAGCTCATTGAGGGGTCTCCAAGAGACCCAGTACTTC.

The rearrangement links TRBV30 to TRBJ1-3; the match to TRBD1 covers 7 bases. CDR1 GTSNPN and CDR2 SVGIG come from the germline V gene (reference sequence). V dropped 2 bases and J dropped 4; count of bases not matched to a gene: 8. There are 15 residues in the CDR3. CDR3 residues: CAWSWAGGPGNTIYF. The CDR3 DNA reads TGTGCCTGGAGTTGGGCAGGGGGACCCGGAAACACCATATATTTT.

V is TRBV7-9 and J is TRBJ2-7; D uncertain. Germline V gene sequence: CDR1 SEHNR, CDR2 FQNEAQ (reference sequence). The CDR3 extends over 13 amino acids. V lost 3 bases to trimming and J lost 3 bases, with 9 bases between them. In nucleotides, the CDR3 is TGTGCCAGCAGCTTGAACGGAATCTACGAGCAGTACTTC. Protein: CASSLNGIYEQYF.

The CDR3, as DNA: TGTGCCAGCAGTGTTCAGGGGTCTAACTATGGCTACACCTTC. Encoded protein: CASSVQGSNYGYTF. The rearrangement uses TRBV2 and TRBJ1-2; tentative D call: TRBD1 (6 bases). The V gene's germline CDR1 is SNHLY and CDR2 FYNNEI. V gave up 4 bases and J gave up 0 bases, with 9 bases separating them. The CDR3 length is 14 residues.

CDR3 sequence (DNA): TGTGCCAGTAGTATAGGCCGGCGGGGACCGACTGGAAACACCATATATTTT. As protein: CASSIGRRGPTGNTIYF. The J gene is TRBJ1-3, the V gene TRBV19, with D possibly matching TRBD1 (5 bases). The CDR3 length is 17 residues. The germline gives CDR1 LNHDA, CDR2 SQIVND (reference sequence). Trimming shortened V by 1 base and J by 2 bases, and 15 bases separated the two germline ends.